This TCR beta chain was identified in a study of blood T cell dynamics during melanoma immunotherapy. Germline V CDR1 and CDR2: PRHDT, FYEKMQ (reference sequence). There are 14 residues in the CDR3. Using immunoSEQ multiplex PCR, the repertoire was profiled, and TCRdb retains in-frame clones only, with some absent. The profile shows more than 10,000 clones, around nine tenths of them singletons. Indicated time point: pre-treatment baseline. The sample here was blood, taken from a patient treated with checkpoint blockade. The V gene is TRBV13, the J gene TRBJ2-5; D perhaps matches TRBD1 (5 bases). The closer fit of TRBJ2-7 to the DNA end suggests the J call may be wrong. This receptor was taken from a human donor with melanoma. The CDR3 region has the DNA TGTGCCAGCAGCTTAGGGGACAACTCCTACGAGCAGTACTTC. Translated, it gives CASSLGDNSYEQYF.